The text below deals with one TCR beta chain. Per the original methods: The authors estimated nucleated cell counts from reference gene primer amplification. Here immunoSEQ multiplex PCR was the method, and the copy in TCRdb shows in-frame clones only, minus some. The D gene and trimming were derived from the DNA, and the V and J assignments and clone size from that table. Of 120,000 to 150,000 clones in the sample, around three quarters are singletons; the top ten hold 16%. The entry originates in a study of blood T cell repertoires in COVID-19. At the level of the study: Both acute and convalescent COVID-19 samples were obtained from the United States, Italy and Spain. From T cells, B-cell-depleted T cells, or PBMCs came the material, which was cDNA or gDNA.

The V end lost 8 bases, the J end lost 4 bases, and 23 bases lay between the germline ends. CDR1 and CDR2 (germline): SEHNR, FQNEAQ (reference sequence). CDR3 length: 16 amino acids. Input material: peripheral blood. The chain combines TRBV7-9 with TRBJ1-2; D is uncertain. This TCR was sampled from a man aged 50-59 years with acute or convalescent COVID-19. The chain's CDR3 is CASQAGSGQSGYGYTF. The CDR3, as DNA: TGTGCCAGCCAGGCGGGATCCGGGCAAAGTGGCTATGGCTACACCTTC.